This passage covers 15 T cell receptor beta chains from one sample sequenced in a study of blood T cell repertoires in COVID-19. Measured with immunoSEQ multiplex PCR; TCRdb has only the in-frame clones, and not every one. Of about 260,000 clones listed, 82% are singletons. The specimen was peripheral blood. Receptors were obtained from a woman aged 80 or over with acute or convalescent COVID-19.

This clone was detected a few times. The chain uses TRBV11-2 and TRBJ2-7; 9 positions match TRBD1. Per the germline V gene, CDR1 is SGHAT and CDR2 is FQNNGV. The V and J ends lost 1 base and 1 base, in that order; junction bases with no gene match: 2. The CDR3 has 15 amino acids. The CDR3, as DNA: TGTGCCAGCAGCTTAGGGGGACAGGGTTCCTACGAGCAGTACTTC. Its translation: CASSLGGQGSYEQYF.

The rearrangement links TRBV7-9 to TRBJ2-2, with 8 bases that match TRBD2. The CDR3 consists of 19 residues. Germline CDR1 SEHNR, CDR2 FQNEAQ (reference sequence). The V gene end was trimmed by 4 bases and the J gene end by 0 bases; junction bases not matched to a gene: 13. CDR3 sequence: CASSSGGGRAIANTGELFF. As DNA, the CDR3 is TGTGCCAGCAGCTCCGGGGGGGGCAGGGCTATCGCGAACACCGGGGAGCTGTTTTTT.

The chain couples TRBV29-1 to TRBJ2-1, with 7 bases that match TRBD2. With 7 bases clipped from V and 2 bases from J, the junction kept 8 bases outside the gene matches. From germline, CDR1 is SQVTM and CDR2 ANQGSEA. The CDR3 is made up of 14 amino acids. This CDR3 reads CSAGGSGTYNEQFF. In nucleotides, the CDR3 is TGCAGCGCTGGCGGCAGCGGGACCTACAATGAGCAGTTCTTC.

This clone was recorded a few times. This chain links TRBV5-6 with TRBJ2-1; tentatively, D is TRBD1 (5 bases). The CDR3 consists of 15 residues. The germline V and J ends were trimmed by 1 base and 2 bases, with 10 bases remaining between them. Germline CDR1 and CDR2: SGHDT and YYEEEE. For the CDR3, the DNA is TGTGCCAGCAGCTTGCGCAGGGTGACCTACAATGAGCAGTTCTTC. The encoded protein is CASSLRRVTYNEQFF.

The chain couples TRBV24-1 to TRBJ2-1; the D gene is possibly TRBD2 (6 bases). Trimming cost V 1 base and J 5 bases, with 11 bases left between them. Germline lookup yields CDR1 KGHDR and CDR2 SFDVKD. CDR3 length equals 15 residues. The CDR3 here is CATSDFRERDNEQFF. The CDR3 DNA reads TGTGCCACCAGTGATTTCCGGGAGAGAGACAATGAGCAGTTCTTC.

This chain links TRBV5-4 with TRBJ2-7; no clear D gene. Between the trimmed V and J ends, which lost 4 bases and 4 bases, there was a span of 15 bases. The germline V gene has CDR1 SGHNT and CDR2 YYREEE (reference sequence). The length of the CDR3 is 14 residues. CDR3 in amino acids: CASSRLGAQYEQYF. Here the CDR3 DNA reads TGTGCCAGCAGCCGTCTAGGAGCCCAGTACGAGCAGTACTTC.

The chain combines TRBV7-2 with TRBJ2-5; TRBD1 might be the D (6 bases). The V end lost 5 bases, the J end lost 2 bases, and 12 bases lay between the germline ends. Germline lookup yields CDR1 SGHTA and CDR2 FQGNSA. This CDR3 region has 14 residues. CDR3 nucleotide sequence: TGTGCCAGCAGCACCAGACAGGTTCAAGAGACCCAGTACTTC. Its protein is CASSTRQVQETQYF. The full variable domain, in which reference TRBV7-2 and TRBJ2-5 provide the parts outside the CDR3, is GAGVSQSPSNKVTEKGKDVELRCDPISGHTALYWYRQSLGQGLEFLIYFQGNSAPDKSGLPSDRFSAERTGGSVSTLTIQRTQQEDSAVYLCASSTRQVQETQYFGPGTRLLVL.

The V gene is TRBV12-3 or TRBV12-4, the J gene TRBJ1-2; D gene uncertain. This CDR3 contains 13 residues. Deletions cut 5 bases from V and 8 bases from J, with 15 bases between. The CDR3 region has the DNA TGTGCCAGCAGTCTCGGCTGGGGAGACGGCTACACCTTC. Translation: CASSLGWGDGYTF.

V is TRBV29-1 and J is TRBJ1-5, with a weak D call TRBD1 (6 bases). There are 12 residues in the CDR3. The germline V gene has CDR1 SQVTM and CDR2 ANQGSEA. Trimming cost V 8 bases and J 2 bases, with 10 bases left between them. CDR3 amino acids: CSPGHGNQPQHF. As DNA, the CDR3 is TGCAGCCCGGGACATGGCAATCAGCCCCAGCATTTT.

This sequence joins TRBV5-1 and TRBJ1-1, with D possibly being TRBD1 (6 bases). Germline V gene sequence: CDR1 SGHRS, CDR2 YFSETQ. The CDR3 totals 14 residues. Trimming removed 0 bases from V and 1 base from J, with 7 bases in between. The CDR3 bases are TGCGCCAGCAGCTTGGGCAGGGGGAACACTGAAGCTTTCTTT. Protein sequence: CASSLGRGNTEAFF.

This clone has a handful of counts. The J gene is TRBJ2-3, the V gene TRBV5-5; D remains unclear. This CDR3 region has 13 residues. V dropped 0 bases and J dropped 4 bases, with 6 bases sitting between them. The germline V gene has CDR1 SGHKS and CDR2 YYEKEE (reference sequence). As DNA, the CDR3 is TGTGCCAGCAGCTTGGGAGCCCCAGATACGCAGTATTTT. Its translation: CASSLGAPDTQYF.

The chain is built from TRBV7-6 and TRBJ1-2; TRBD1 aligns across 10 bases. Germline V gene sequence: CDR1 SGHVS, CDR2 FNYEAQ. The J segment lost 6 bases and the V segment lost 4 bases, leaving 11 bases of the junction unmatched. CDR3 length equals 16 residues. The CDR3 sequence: CASSSRTGGYTDGYTF. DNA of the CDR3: TGTGCCAGCAGCTCCCGGACAGGGGGGTATACGGATGGCTACACCTTC.

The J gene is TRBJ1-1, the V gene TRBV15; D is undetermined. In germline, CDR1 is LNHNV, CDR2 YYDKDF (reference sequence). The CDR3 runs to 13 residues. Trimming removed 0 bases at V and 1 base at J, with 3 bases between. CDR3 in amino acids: CATSRDRNTEAFF. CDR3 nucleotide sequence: TGTGCCACCAGCAGAGACCGGAACACTGAAGCTTTCTTT.

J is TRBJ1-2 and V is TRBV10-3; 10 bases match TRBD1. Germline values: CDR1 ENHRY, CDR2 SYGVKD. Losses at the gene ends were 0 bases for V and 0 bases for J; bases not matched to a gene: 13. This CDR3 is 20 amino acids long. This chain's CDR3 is CAISESLGRDRGAPNYGYTF. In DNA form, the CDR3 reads TGTGCCATCAGTGAGTCTCTGGGTCGGGACAGGGGTGCTCCTAACTATGGCTACACCTTC.

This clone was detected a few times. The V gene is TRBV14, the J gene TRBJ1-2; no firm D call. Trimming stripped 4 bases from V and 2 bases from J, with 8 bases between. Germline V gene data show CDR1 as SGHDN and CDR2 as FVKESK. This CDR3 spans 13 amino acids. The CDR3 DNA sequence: TGTGCCAGCAGCCTATCACGGAACTATGGCTACACCTTC. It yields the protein CASSLSRNYGYTF.